What follows is one TCR beta chain and its context. Its antigen is not identified. The data derive from a study of T cell responses to AZD1222 COVID-19 vaccine. Whole-study results and caveats: White British donors predominated, females outnumbered males, and clonal diversity was possibly underestimated.

The repertoire was sequenced with immunoSEQ multiplex PCR; TCRdb's copy has only in-frame clones and lacks some. The sample has some 100,000 clones; 85% to 90% are singletons. V dropped 6 bases and J dropped 5; count of bases not matched to a gene: 10. The CDR3 has 14 amino acids. CDR1 and CDR2 (germline): MNHEY, SVGAGI. Sequenced material: peripheral blood, taken 28 days after the second AZD1222 dose. The rearrangement uses TRBV6-5 and TRBJ2-7; TRBD2 agrees at 7 bases. The receptor was derived from an adult who received the AZD1222 COVID-19 vaccine. As DNA, the CDR3 is TGTGCCAGCAGGCCGGTAGCGGGTATCCACGAGCAGTACTTC. This sequence encodes CASRPVAGIHEQYF.